The source of this TCR beta chain is a study of CD8 T cells in Susac syndrome. Notes on the study in general: It was acknowledged by the study that relatively few individuals were included in its TCR sequencing and HLA analysis.

RNA, at about 0.5 to 1 ug, was reverse transcribed with random hexamers. Using its own MiXCR run on the immunoSEQ multiplex PCR reads, TCRdb lists one record per CDR3 protein. The table has over 80,000 distinct CDR3 sequences, just under 95% seen once. V lost 0 bases and J lost 3; bases outside the gene matches: 5. This CDR3 has 18 amino acids. The germline V gene encodes CDR1 MGHRA and CDR2 YSYEKL. As for this clonotype: What it recognizes is unknown.

The sequence came from a human donor in good health. Sequencing was performed on CD8+ T cells from PBMCs. The J gene is TRBJ2-3, the V gene TRBV4-1; 14 bases align to TRBD2. CDR3 sequence: CASSQDWTSGGRTDTQYF. As DNA, the CDR3 is TGCGCCAGCAGCCAAGATTGGACTAGCGGGGGGAGGACAGATACGCAGTATTTT.